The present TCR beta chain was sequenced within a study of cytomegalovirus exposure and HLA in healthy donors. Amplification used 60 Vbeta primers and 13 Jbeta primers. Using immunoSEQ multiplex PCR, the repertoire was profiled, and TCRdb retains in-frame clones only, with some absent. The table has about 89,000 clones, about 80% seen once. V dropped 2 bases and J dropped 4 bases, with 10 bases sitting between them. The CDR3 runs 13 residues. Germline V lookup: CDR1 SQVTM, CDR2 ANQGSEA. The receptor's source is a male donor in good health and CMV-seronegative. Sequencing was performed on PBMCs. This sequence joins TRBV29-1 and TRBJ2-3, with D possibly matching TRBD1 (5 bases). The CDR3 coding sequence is TGCAGCGTTGAAAACAGGCAGGCAGATACGCAGTATTTT. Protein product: CSVENRQADTQYF.